In this sample, the clone carrying this T cell receptor (beta chain) turned up once. This entry is derived from a study of blood T cell repertoires in COVID-19. About the research overall: COVID-19 samples, acute and convalescent, were from the United States, Italy and Spain. The cDNA or gDNA used as material had been derived from T cells, B-cell-depleted T cells, or PBMCs.

Authors' processing steps: Using reference gene primer amplification, nucleated cell counts were estimated. Repertoires were generated with immunoSEQ multiplex PCR, while TCRdb's copy carries only in-frame clones and drops some. V and J calls and clone size are as listed in that table; D and trimming were resolved from the DNA. Here the sample spans approximately 140,000 clones, 85% to 90% being singletons. This TCR came from a human donor in a cohort sampled during active COVID-19. The sample comprised peripheral blood.

This CDR3 reads CSVGTGVNTEAFF. The CDR3 bases are TGCAGCGTCGGGACAGGGGTGAACACTGAAGCTTTCTTT. This chain connects TRBV29-1 to TRBJ1-1; 10 bases line up with TRBD1. Germline trimming cut 6 bases from V and 0 bases from J; bases unmatched to any gene: 1. Per germline, CDR1 SQVTM and CDR2 ANQGSEA. The CDR3 length is 13 residues.